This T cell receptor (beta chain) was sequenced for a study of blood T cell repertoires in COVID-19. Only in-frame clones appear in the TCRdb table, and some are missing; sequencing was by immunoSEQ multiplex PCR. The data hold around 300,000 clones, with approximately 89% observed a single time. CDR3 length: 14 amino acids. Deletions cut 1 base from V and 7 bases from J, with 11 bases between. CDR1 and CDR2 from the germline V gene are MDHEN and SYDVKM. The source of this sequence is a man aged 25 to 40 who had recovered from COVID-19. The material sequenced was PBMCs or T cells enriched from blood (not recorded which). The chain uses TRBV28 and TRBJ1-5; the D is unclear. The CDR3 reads CASSLSERRQPQHF. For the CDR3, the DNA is TGTGCCAGCAGTTTATCGGAGAGGAGGCAGCCCCAGCATTTT.